The entry below describes one TCR beta chain. Antigen unknown. Time point of the sample: week 47, end of study. In the vaccine, a single dose held 300 ug of the mutant IDH1 20-mer peptide, along with topical imiquimod. The data were taken from a study of a mutant IDH1 vaccine in newly diagnosed glioma. About the study: Vaccination began 4-6 weeks post radiotherapy alone, or with temozolomide cycles. Visit V12 was conducted at week 35 as the safety follow-up. Visit V13 came later, at week 47.

Trimming pared 5 bases from V and 4 bases from J, leaving 18 bases between. Germline assignment: CDR1 SGHTA and CDR2 FQGTGA. The CDR3 loop spans 16 amino acids. Sequencing was performed with immunoSEQ multiplex PCR; in TCRdb, only in-frame clones are kept and a portion is missing. The sample lists 30,000 or so clones, roughly nine tenths occurring once. The starting material was PBMCs, obtained from a glioma patient whose treatment included an IDH1 peptide vaccine. The chain uses TRBV7-3 and TRBJ2-1, with D unclear. The TCR comes from a man aged 40-50 years with glioma. In nucleotides, the CDR3 is TGTGCCAGCAGCCCTTTCGCCCATTCCGTTTACAATGAGCAGTTCTTC. Amino acids: CASSPFAHSVYNEQFF.